This TCR beta chain is from a study of blood T cell repertoires in COVID-19. Study as a whole: COVID-19 samples from acute and convalescent phases originated in the United States, Italy and Spain. The analysed material was cDNA or gDNA that came from T cells, B-cell-depleted T cells, or PBMCs.

The germline V gene has CDR1 MNHEY and CDR2 SMNVEV (reference sequence). V shed 4 bases, J shed 7 bases, and the junction held 12 bases outside the gene matches. This CDR3 has 17 amino acids. Authors' analysis steps: Researchers report that nucleated cell counts were estimated from reference gene primer amplification. Profiling relied on immunoSEQ multiplex PCR, and the TCRdb table lists in-frame clones only, not all of them. The V and J calls and clone size are taken from that table; D and trimming were inferred from the DNA. The repertoire holds about 200,000 clones, with around 86% as singletons. This clonotype was obtained from a man aged 25 to 40 who had recovered from COVID-19. Sequencing was done on a sample of peripheral blood. The J gene is TRBJ1-6, the V gene TRBV27, with 8 positions matching TRBD1. CDR3 DNA sequence: TGTGCCAGCAGTTGGGCGACAGGGGCCGCAAGGAATTCACCCCTCCACTTT. Its translation is CASSWATGAARNSPLHF.